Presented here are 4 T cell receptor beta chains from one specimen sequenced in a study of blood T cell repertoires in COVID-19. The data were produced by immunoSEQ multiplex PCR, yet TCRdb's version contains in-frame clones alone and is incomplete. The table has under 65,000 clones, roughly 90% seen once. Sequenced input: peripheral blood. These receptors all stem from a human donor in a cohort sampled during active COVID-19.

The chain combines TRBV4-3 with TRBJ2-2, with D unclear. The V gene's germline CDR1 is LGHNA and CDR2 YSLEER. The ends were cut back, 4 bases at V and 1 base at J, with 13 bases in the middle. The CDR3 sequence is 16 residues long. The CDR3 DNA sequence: TGCGCCAGCAGCCCCGGGTTCTTGAAGAACACCGGGGAGCTGTTTTTT. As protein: CASSPGFLKNTGELFF.

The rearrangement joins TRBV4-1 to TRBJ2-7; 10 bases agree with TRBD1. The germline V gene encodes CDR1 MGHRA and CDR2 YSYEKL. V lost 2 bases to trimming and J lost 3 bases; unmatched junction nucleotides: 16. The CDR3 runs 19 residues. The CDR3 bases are TGCGCCAGCAGCCAAAGACAGGGGGCCCCAACCAGGAAACTCTACGAGCAGTACTTC. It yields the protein CASSQRQGAPTRKLYEQYF.

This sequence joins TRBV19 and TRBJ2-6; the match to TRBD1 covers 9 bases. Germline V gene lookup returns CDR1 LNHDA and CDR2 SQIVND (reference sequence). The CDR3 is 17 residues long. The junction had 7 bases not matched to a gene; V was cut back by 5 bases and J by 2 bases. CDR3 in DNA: TGTGCCAGTAGTCCCGGGACAGGGACACCTGGGGCCAACGTCCTGACTTTC. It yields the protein CASSPGTGTPGANVLTF.

The CDR3 bases are TGTGCCAGCAGCCTTAAAAGACTGCGCCAAGAGACCCAGTACTTC. Its translation: CASSLKRLRQETQYF. The chain joins TRBV11-2 to TRBJ2-5, with D uncertain. Germline V gene lookup returns CDR1 SGHAT and CDR2 FQNNGV. The V end lost 5 bases, the J end lost 1 base, and 14 bases lay between the germline ends. CDR3 size: 15 residues.